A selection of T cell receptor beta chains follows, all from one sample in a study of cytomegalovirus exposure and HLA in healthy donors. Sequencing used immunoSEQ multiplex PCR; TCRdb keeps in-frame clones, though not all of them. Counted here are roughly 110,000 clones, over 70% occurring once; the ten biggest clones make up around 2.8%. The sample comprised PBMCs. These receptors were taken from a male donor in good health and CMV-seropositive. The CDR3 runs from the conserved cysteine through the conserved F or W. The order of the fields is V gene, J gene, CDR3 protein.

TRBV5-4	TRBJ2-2	CASSGGDRRVTGELFF
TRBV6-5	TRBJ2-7	CASTSLASEQYF
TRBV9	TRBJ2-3	CASSPEDGSTDTQYF
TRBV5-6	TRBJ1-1	CASSRNWNTEAFF
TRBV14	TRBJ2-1	CASSPSHNEQFF
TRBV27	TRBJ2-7	CASSPYRDGYEQYF
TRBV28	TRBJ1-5	CASSSFRGHSNQPQHF
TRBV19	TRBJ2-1	CASSANLFNEQFF
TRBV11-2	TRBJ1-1	CASSLTSGNTEAFF
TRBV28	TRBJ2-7	CASTRPYEQYF
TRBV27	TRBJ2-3	CASSLAGASTDTQYF
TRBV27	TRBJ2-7	CASSSWAGSGSLAYEQYF
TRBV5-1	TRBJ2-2	CASKGGENTGELFF
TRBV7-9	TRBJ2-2	CASSSQQYPNTGELFF
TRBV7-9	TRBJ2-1	CSSSLDSRDNEQFF
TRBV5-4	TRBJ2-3	CASSLGQRGALTDTQYF
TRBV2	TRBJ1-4	CASRFRAATNEKLFF
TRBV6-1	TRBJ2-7	CASSELRQGDREQYF
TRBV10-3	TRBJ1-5	CAISTGVDQPQHF
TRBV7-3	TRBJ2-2	CASSLNLDSYGELFF
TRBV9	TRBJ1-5	CASGGTADQPQHF
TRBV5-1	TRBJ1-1	CASSFEEGRMNTEAFF
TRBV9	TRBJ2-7	CASSVGTPYYEQYF
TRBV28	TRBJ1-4	CASSLLGVGATNEKLFF
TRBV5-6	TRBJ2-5	CASSKDSWTQYF
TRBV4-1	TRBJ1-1	CASSQDEGNTEAFF
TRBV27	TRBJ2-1	CATKILAESYNEQFF
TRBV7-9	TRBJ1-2	CASSLGTGSNYGYTF
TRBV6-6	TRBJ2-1	CASRAAGEQFF
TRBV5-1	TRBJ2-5	CASRTSGGAGAETQYF
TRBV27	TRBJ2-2	CASQVRGKGGELFF
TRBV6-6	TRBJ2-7	CASSYWTSTTYEQYF
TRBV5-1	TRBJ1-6	CASSLADSYNSPLHF
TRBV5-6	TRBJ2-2	CASSLGTGTGELFF
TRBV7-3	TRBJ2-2	CASSLIVAGELFF
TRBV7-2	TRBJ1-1	CASSSGLSNTEAFF
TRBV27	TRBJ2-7	CASSSDRLDYEQYF
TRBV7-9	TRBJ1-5	CASSSGATGEINQPQHF
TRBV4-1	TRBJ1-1	CATRQGLDTEAFF
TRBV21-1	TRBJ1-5	CASSKVYRISNQPQHF
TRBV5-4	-	CASSFKSGDTYEQYF
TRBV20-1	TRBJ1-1	CSARARGEAFF
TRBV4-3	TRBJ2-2	CASSLDSYAGELFF
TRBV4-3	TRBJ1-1	CASSLSDQGTEAFF
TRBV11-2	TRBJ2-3	CASSLVGSGQGKDTQYF
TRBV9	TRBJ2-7	CASSTRTGFNYEQYF
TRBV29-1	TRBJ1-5	CSVVGGAGQPQHF
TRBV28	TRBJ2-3	CASRTGISTDTQYF
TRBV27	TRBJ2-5	CASSNRGRVVGTQETQYF
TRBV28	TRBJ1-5	CASRDPGQGNQPQHF
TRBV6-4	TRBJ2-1	CASSVSLAVIYNEQFF
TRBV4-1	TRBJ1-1	CASSQDDREGHYPEAFF
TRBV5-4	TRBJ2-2	CASSSGTRVEELFF
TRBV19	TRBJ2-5	CASSIGGTVQETQYF
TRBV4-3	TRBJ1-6	CASSQDNRENSPLHF